This TCR beta chain was retrieved from a study of shared clonotypes between healthy human individuals. For every subset, genomic DNA was evenly distributed across several immunoSEQ plates. Generated by immunoSEQ multiplex PCR, the TCRdb table keeps only in-frame clones and is missing some. Here the sample spans about 520,000 clones, 60% to 80% being singletons. Germline assignment: CDR1 LGHNA and CDR2 YSLEER. J lost 0 bases, V lost 3 bases, and 4 bases had no gene match. The CDR3 length is 16 residues. This clone turned up a few times. The antigen remains undetermined. Study results and caveats: Clonotype sharing among the donors was expected to vary with sequencing depth.

The sequencing input was PBMCs. This receptor was identified in a woman aged 40 to 50 in good health. Some clones in this sample may be carry-over from other donors' samples. The chain combines TRBV4-3 with TRBJ2-1, with TRBD2 matching over 8 bases. In nucleotides, the CDR3 is TGCGCCAGCAGCCACGAGAGCGGGGGCTCCTACAATGAGCAGTTCTTC. Translating it yields CASSHESGGSYNEQFF.